This T cell receptor beta chain was captured in a study of T cell responses to AZD1222 COVID-19 vaccine. The CDR3 consists of 17 residues. Germline CDR1 reads SGDLS; CDR2 reads YYNGEE. V lost 0 bases, J lost 5 bases, and 21 bases lay in between. Sequencing was performed with immunoSEQ multiplex PCR; in TCRdb, only in-frame clones are kept and a portion is missing. The sample consists of about 100,000 clones, roughly 85% of them appearing once. This sequence originates from an adult who received the AZD1222 COVID-19 vaccine. The sample in question was peripheral blood, obtained 28 days after the second AZD1222 dose. The chain uses TRBV9 and TRBJ2-7, with D tentatively TRBD2 (6 bases). The CDR3 DNA reads TGTGCCAGCAGCGTAGCGTCGGGGACTGCCTATTGGAACGAGCAGTACTTC. It is translated as CASSVASGTAYWNEQYF.